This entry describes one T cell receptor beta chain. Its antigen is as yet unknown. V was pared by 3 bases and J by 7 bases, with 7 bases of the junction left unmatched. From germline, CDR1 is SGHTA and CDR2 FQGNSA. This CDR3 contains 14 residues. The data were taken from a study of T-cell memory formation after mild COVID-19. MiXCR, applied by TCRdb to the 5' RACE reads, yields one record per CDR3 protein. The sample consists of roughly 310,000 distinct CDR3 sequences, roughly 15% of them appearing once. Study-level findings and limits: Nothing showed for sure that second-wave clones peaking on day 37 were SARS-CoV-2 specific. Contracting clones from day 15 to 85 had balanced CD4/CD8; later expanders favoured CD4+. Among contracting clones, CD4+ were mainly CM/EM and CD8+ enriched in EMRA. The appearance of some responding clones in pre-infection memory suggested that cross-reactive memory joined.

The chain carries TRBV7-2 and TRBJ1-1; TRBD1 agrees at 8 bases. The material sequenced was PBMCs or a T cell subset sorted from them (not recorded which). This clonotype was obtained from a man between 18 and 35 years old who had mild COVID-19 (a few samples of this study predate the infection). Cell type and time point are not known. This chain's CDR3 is CASSFARGTGEAFF. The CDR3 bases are TGTGCCAGCAGCTTTGCTCGGGGGACAGGTGAAGCTTTCTTT.